One sample yielded the 6 T cell receptor beta chains listed below, sequenced in a study of blood T cell repertoires in COVID-19. Method: immunoSEQ multiplex PCR; TCRdb's copy keeps in-frame clones and lacks some. Here the sample spans tens of thousands of clones, 70% to 80% being singletons. Specimen: peripheral blood. The receptor set was obtained from a man aged 50 to 59 with active or convalescent COVID-19.

The CDR3 nucleotides are TGTGCCAGCAGCCCAACAGGGTACGACTATGGCTACACCTTC. It yields the protein CASSPTGYDYGYTF. The genes are TRBV7-9 and TRBJ1-2; D is possibly TRBD1 (6 bases). CDR3 size: 14 residues. Germline assignment: CDR1 SEHNR and CDR2 FQNEAQ (reference sequence). Trimming stripped 5 bases from V and 3 bases from J, with 13 bases between.

The chain carries TRBV7-8 and TRBJ1-2; 7 bases line up with TRBD1. V shed 7 bases, J shed 4 bases, and the junction held 6 bases outside the gene matches. Germline CDR1 reads SGHVS; CDR2 reads FQNEAQ. This CDR3 region has 13 residues. CDR3 nucleotides: TGTGCCAGCAAGGGGGCAGGGACCTATGGCTACACCTTC. Translation: CASKGAGTYGYTF.

The chain couples TRBV18 to TRBJ1-1; 7 bases line up with TRBD1. Germline V gene lookup returns CDR1 KGHSH and CDR2 LQKENI. The CDR3 spans 14 residues. J was trimmed by 2 bases and V by 6 bases; bases with no gene match: 6. The CDR3: CASSIDRANTEAFF. CDR3 nucleotide sequence: TGTGCCAGCTCGATAGACAGGGCTAACACTGAAGCTTTCTTT.

This clone was counted a few times. The genes are TRBV9 and TRBJ1-6, with 7 positions matching TRBD1. Looked up from germline, CDR1 is SGDLS and CDR2 is YYNGEE. The CDR3 extends over 14 amino acids. V gave up 3 bases and J gave up 8 bases; unmatched junction bases: 5. As DNA, the CDR3 is TGTGCCAGCAGCGCAAGACAGGGAGATTCACCCCTCCACTTT. Translation gives CASSARQGDSPLHF. The full variable domain, with the rest looked up from reference TRBV9 and TRBJ1-6, is DSGVTQTPKHLITATGQRVTLRCSPRSGDLSVYWYQQSLDQGLQFLIQYYNGEERAKGNILERFSAQQFPDLHSELNLSSLELGDSALYFCASSARQGDSPLHFGNGTRLTVT.

This clone is a singleton in its sample. The chain recombines TRBV10-3 with TRBJ2-2, with 9 positions matching TRBD2. V gave up 6 bases and J gave up 4 bases; unmatched junction bases: 6. The CDR3 length is 15 residues. Germline CDR1 and CDR2: ENHRY and SYGVKD. In DNA, the CDR3 is TGTGCCATCAGCTCAGCGGGGGGCCCCACCGGGGAGCTGTTTTTT. It is translated as CAISSAGGPTGELFF.

CDR3 sequence (DNA): TGTGCCAGCAGCCTCACAGACTCTGGGGCCAACGTCCTGACTTTC. It encodes CASSLTDSGANVLTF. The chain combines TRBV6-5 with TRBJ2-6, with D unresolved. Germline CDR1 reads MNHEY; CDR2 reads SVGAGI. The CDR3 runs 15 residues. V lost 6 bases, J lost 0 bases, and 9 bases lay in between.